The clone carrying this TCR beta chain turned up a few times. This entry belongs to a study of OX40 agonist ivuxolimab in advanced cancers. Study-wide context: There were three patients with partial responses, one having hepatocellular carcinoma and two cutaneous melanoma.

V was pared by 2 bases and J by 10 bases, with 12 bases between. The CDR3 length is 14 residues. In germline, CDR1 is MNHEY, CDR2 SVGAGI. Produced via immunoSEQ multiplex PCR; TCRdb's table is partial and in-frame only. The sample gives 20,000 to 30,000 clones, 88% of which show up once; 25% to 35% is in the top ten. The sequencing here drew on CD4+ or CD8+ T cells sorted from blood, taken in a trial of the OX40 agonist ivuxolimab. This TCR was recovered from an adult with an advanced solid tumor such as melanoma, head and neck, liver or kidney cancer. The chain recombines TRBV6-5 with TRBJ1-6; D is unresolved. The CDR3 loop is CASSYRGIGSPLHF. CDR3 nucleotides: TGTGCCAGCAGTTACCGGGGTATTGGATCACCCCTCCACTTT.